This T cell receptor (beta chain) was sequenced during a study of T-cell reconstitution after alpha-beta-depleted transplantation in children. Points from the study as a whole: Two months or so post-transplant, alpha-beta T cells reportedly derived from several hundred expanded graft clones. One year after transplant, T-cell counts and diversity came mostly from newly produced T cells. Some patients' high day-60 TCRbeta diversity was traced to surviving recipient T cells and thymic progenitors.

This clonotype was seen a few times. Its antigen is as yet unknown. The CDR3 is 13 amino acids. CDR1 is MNHEY, CDR2 SVGAGI, per germline. Trimming took 2 bases from V and 8 from J, leaving 12 bases between them. Unique molecular identifiers were used to barcode this TCRbeta library. TCRdb ran MiXCR on the PCR reads and lists one entry per CDR3 protein. The data contain 250,000 to 350,000 distinct CDR3 sequences, approximately 23% of them singletons. This chain connects TRBV6-5 to TRBJ1-2; maybe TRBD1 (6 bases). The specimen was PBMCs, mostly from graft donor cells, collected 180 days after TCRalphabeta/CD19-depleted stem cell transplant. This receptor was identified in a male patient younger than 18 who had a stem cell transplant for acute lymphoblastic leukemia, so the T cells may come from the graft donor. DNA for the CDR3: TGTGCCAGCAGTTACGGGGGGCGAAAGGGCTACACCTTC. It yields the protein CASSYGGRKGYTF.